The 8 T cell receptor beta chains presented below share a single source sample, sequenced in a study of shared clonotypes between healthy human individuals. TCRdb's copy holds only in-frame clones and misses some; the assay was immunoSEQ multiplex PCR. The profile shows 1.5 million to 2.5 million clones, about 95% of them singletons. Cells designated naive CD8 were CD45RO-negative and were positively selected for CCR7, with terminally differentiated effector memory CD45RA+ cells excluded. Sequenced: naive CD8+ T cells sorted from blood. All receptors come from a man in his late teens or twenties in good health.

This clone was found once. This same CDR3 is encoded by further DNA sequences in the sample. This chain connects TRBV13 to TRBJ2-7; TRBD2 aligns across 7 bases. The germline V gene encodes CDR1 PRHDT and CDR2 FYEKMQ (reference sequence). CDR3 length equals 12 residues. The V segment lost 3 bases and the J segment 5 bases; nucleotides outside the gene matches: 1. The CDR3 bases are TGTGCCAGCAGCTTGGGGGGGGACGAGCAGTACTTC. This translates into CASSLGGDEQYF.

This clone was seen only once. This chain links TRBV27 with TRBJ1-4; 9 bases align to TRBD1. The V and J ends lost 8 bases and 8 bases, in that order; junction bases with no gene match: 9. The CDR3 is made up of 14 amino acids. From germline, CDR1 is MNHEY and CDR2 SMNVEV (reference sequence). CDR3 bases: TGTGCCAGCGGAATACAGGGGGCTCGGGAAAAACTGTTTTTT. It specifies CASGIQGAREKLFF.

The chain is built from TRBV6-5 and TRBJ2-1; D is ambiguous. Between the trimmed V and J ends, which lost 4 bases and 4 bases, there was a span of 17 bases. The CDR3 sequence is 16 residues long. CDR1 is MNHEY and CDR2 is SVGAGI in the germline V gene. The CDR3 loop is CASSSRDHKEYNEQFF. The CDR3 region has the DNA TGTGCCAGCAGTTCCCGAGACCACAAGGAATACAATGAGCAGTTCTTC.

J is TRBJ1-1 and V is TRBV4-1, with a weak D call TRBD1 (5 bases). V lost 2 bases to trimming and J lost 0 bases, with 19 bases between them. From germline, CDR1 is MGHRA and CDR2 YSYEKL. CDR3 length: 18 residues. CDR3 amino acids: CASSQWGVIPRVNTEAFF. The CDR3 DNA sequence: TGCGCCAGCAGCCAATGGGGCGTAATTCCCAGGGTGAACACTGAAGCTTTCTTT.

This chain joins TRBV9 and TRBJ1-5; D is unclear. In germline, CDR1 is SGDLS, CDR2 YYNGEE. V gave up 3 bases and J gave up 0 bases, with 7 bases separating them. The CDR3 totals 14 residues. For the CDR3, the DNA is TGTGCCAGCAGCGCCTGGGATAGCAATCAGCCCCAGCATTTT. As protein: CASSAWDSNQPQHF.

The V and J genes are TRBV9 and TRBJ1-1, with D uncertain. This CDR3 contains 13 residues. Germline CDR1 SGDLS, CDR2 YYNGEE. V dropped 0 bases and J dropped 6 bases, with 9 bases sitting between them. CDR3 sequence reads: CASSVGEGAEAFF. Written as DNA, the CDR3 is TGTGCCAGCAGCGTAGGAGAGGGCGCTGAAGCTTTCTTT.

The CDR3 sequence is CASSVPRDRGDETQYF. In DNA form, the CDR3 reads TGTGCCAGCAGCGTACCCCGGGACAGGGGAGATGAGACCCAGTACTTC. The chain recombines TRBV9 with TRBJ2-5; 10 bases fit TRBD1. Trimming cost V 1 base and J 5 bases; bases outside gene matches: 8. The CDR3 totals 16 residues. Germline values: CDR1 SGDLS, CDR2 YYNGEE.

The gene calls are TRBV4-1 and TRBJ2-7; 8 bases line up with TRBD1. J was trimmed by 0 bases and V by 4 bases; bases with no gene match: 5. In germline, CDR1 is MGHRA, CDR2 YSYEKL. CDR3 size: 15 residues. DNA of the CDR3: TGCGCCAGCAGCCGATCGACAGGGGACTCCTACGAGCAGTACTTC. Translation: CASSRSTGDSYEQYF.